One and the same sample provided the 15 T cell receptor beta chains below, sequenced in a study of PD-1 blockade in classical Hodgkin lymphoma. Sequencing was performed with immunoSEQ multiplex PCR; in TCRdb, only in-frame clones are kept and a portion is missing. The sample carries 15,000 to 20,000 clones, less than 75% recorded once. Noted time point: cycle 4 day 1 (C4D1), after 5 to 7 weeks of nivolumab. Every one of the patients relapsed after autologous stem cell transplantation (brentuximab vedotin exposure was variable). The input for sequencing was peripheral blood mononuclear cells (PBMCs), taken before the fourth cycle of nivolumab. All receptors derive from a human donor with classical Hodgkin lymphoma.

The CDR3 sequence: CAISEAGGGKPQHF. Written as DNA, the CDR3 is TGTGCCATCAGTGAGGCAGGAGGGGGTAAGCCCCAGCATTTT. This chain joins TRBV10-3 and TRBJ1-5, with a weak D call TRBD1 (6 bases). This CDR3 is built from 14 residues. Germline V gives CDR1 ENHRY, CDR2 SYGVKD. Trimming took 2 bases from V and 8 from J, leaving 13 bases between them.

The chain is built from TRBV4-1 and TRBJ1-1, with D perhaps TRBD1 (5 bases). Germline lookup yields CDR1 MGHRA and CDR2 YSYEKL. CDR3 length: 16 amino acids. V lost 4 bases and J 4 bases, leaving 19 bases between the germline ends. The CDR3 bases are TGCGCCAGCAGCCTCGAGCAGTGGGGACTCTCCACTGAAGCTTTCTTT. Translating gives CASSLEQWGLSTEAFF.

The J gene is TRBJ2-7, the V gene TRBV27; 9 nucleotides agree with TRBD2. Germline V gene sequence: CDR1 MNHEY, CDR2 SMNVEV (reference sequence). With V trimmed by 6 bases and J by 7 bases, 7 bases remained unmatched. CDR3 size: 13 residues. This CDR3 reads CASSYGAGGEQYF. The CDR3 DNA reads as TGTGCCAGCAGCTACGGGGCGGGAGGGGAGCAGTACTTC.

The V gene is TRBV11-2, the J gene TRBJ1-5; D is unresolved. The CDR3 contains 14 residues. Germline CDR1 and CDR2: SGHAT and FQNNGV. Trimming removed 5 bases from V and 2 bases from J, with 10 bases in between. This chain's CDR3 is CASSPGGGNQPQHF. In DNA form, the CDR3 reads TGTGCCAGCAGCCCGGGCGGGGGCAATCAGCCCCAGCATTTT.

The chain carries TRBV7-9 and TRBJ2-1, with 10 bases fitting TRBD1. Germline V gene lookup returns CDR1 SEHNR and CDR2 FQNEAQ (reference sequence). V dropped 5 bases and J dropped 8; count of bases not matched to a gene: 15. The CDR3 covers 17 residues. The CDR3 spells CASSGRPGQGFVDEQFF. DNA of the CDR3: TGTGCCAGCAGCGGAAGGCCGGGACAGGGGTTTGTGGATGAGCAGTTCTTC.

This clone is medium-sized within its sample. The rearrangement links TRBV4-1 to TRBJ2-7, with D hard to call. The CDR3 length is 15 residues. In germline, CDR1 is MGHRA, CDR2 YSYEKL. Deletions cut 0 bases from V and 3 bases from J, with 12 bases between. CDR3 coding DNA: TGCGCCAGCAGCCAAGACCTACAGTCCTTCTACGAGCAGTACTTC. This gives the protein CASSQDLQSFYEQYF.

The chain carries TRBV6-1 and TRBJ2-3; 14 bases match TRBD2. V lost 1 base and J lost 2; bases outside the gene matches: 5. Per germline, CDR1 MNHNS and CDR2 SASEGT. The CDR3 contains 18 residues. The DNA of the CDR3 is TGTGCCAGCAGTGAAGTAGGGACTAGCGGGAGTAACACAGATACGCAGTATTTT. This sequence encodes CASSEVGTSGSNTDTQYF.

This CDR3 is CAISSGTDTQYF. DNA for the CDR3: TGTGCCATCAGTAGCGGCACAGATACGCAGTATTTT. The V gene is TRBV10-3, the J gene TRBJ2-3; D is unresolved. Trimming removed 5 bases at V and 1 base at J, with 4 bases between. The CDR3 loop spans 12 amino acids. Germline CDR1 ENHRY, CDR2 SYGVKD.

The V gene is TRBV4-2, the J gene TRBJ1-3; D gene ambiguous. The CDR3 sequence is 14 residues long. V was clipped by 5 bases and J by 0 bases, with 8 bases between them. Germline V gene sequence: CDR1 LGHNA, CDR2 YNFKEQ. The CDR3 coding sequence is TGTGCCAGCAGCTTCATGGGCTCTGGAAACACCATATATTTT. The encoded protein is CASSFMGSGNTIYF.

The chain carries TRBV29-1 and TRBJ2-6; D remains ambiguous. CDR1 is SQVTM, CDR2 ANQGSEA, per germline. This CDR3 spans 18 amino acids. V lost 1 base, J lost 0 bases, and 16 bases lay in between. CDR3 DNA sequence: TGCAGCGTTGAAGTGGTCGGTCTGAAAGCCTCTGGGGCCAACGTCCTGACTTTC. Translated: CSVEVVGLKASGANVLTF.

CDR3 sequence reads: CASSYSQGTYEQYF. As DNA, the CDR3 is TGTGCCAGCAGTTACTCACAGGGTACCTACGAGCAGTACTTC. This rearrangement joins TRBV6-6 to TRBJ2-7, with a weak D call TRBD1 (6 bases). The CDR3 totals 14 residues. The V gene's germline CDR1 is MNHNY and CDR2 SVGAGI (reference sequence). Trimming removed 0 bases from V and 2 bases from J, with 8 bases in between.

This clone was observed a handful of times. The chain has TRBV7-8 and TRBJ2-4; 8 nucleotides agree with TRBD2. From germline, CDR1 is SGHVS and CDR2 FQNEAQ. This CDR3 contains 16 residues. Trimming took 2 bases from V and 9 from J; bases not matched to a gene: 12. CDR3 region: CASSLSGGNMRSIQYF. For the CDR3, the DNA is TGTGCCAGCAGCTTATCGGGGGGGAACATGCGGTCCATTCAGTACTTC. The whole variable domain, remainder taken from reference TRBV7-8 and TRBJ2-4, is GAGVSQSPRYKVAKRGQDVALRCDPISGHVSLFWYQQALGQGPEFLTYFQNEAQLDKSGLPSDRFFAERPEGSVSTLKIQRTQQEDSAVYLCASSLSGGNMRSIQYFGAGTRLSVL.

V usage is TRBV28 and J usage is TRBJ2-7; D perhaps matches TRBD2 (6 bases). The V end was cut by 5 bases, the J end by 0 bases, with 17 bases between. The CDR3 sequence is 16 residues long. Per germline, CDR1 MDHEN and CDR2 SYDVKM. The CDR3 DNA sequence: TGTGCCAGCAGTAAAAGCCGGGACTTTCTCTCCTACGAGCAGTACTTC. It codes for CASSKSRDFLSYEQYF.

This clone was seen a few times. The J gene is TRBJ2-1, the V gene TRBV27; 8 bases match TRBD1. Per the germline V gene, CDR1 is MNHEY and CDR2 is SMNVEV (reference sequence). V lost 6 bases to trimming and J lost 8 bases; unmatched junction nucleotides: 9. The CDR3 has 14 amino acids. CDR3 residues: CASSHHRGSDEQFF. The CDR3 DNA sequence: TGTGCCAGCAGCCATCACAGGGGGTCTGATGAGCAGTTCTTC.

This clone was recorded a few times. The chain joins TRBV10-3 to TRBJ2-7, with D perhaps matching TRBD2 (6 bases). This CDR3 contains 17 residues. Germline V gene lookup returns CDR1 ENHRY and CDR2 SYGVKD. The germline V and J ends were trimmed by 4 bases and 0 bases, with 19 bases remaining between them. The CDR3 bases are TGTGCCATCAGTGCTCACTCGGGGGAGTCCCCCTCCTACGAGCAGTACTTC. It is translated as CAISAHSGESPSYEQYF.